This T cell receptor beta chain comes out of a study of sequential checkpoint blockade in melanoma. CDR1 SEHNR and CDR2 FQNEAQ come from the germline V gene (reference sequence). The CDR3 runs 16 residues. V lost 1 base, J lost 3 bases, and 6 bases stayed unmatched. The data were produced by immunoSEQ multiplex PCR, yet TCRdb's version contains in-frame clones alone and is incomplete. The table lists under 20,000 clones, around 65% of them singletons. Treatment here: randomized to nivolumab then ipilimumab (arm A) or the reverse (arm B). The receptor was derived from a human donor with melanoma. Here the sequenced sample was CD8+ T cells sorted from blood (inferred from file names), taken from a patient given nivolumab and ipilimumab in sequence. V gene TRBV7-9 combines with J gene TRBJ2-7, with 10 bases that match TRBD2. CDR3 loop: CASSLGLAGANYEQYF. For the CDR3, the DNA is TGTGCCAGCAGCTTAGGGCTAGCGGGAGCGAACTACGAGCAGTACTTC.